A selection of T cell receptor beta chains follows, all from one sample in a study of blood T cell repertoires in COVID-19. The method was immunoSEQ multiplex PCR; TCRdb's version includes in-frame clones alone and lacks a portion of them. The profile shows almost 55,000 clones, roughly nine tenths of them singletons. Sequenced material: peripheral blood. These TCRs come from a woman aged 40 to 50 with active COVID-19. Each CDR3 is given with its conserved first and last residue. Fields, in order: J gene, D gene, clone size, V gene, CDR3 protein, CDR3 DNA. A D gene is named only where the DNA matches it firmly. Rows give clone size only sometimes, using once, few, many, or a class for an expanded clone.

j_gene: TRBJ1-2
d_gene: TRBD1
abundance: .
v_gene: TRBV4-3
CDR3aa: CASSQDSTGALALDGYTF
CDR3nt: TGCGCCAGCAGCCAAGATTCGACAGGGGCTCTTGCTCTGGATGGCTACACCTTC

j_gene: TRBJ2-1
d_gene: TRBD2
abundance: .
v_gene: TRBV19
CDR3aa: CASSKIEGTRLNEQFF
CDR3nt: TGTGCCAGTAGTAAGATAGAGGGGACTAGATTGAATGAGCAGTTCTTC

j_gene: TRBJ1-5
d_gene: .
abundance: .
v_gene: TRBV27
CDR3aa: CASSHSNQPQHF
CDR3nt: TGTGCCAGCAGCCATAGCAATCAGCCCCAGCATTTT

j_gene: TRBJ1-4
d_gene: TRBD1
abundance: .
v_gene: TRBV7-6
CDR3aa: CASSPRQGEGEKLFF
CDR3nt: TGTGCCAGCAGCCCCAGACAGGGCGAAGGTGAAAAACTGTTTTTT

j_gene: TRBJ2-7
d_gene: TRBD2
abundance: .
v_gene: TRBV18
CDR3aa: CASSRTSGYEQYF
CDR3nt: TGTGCCAGCTCACGGACTAGCGGCTACGAGCAGTACTTC

j_gene: TRBJ2-7
d_gene: TRBD2
abundance: .
v_gene: TRBV6-5
CDR3aa: CASIRGTGGYEQYF
CDR3nt: TGTGCCAGCATCAGAGGGACGGGGGGATACGAGCAGTACTTC

j_gene: TRBJ2-7
d_gene: .
abundance: .
v_gene: TRBV6-2/TRBV6-3
CDR3aa: CASSWTASSYEQYF
CDR3nt: TGTGCCAGCAGTTGGACAGCAAGCTCCTACGAGCAGTACTTC

j_gene: TRBJ2-2
d_gene: TRBD1
abundance: .
v_gene: TRBV5-1
CDR3aa: CASSLGQGADTGELFF
CDR3nt: TGCGCCAGCAGCTTGGGACAGGGGGCTGACACCGGGGAGCTGTTTTTT

j_gene: TRBJ2-7
d_gene: TRBD2
abundance: few
v_gene: TRBV7-2
CDR3aa: CASSLLAGGEREQYF
CDR3nt: TGTGCCAGCAGCTTACTAGCGGGGGGAGAACGCGAGCAGTACTTC

j_gene: TRBJ2-1
d_gene: TRBD2
abundance: .
v_gene: TRBV12-5
CDR3aa: CASGPGASGGGNEQFF
CDR3nt: TGTGCTAGTGGCCCGGGAGCGAGCGGGGGGGGCAATGAGCAGTTCTTC

j_gene: TRBJ2-1
d_gene: TRBD1
abundance: .
v_gene: TRBV5-8
CDR3aa: CASSLDRGYWNEQFF
CDR3nt: TGTGCCAGCAGCTTGGACAGGGGGTATTGGAATGAGCAGTTCTTC

j_gene: TRBJ1-4
d_gene: .
abundance: .
v_gene: TRBV15
CDR3aa: CATSRSGTRDEKLFF
CDR3nt: TGTGCCACCAGCAGAAGCGGGACACGGGATGAAAAACTGTTTTTT

j_gene: TRBJ2-7
d_gene: .
abundance: .
v_gene: TRBV14
CDR3aa: CASSQGYGTLNYEQYF
CDR3nt: TGTGCCAGCAGCCAAGGGTACGGGACTCTGAACTACGAGCAGTACTTC

j_gene: TRBJ2-6
d_gene: .
abundance: .
v_gene: TRBV11-1
CDR3aa: CASSIGDSGANVLTF
CDR3nt: TGTGCCAGCAGCATCGGAGACTCTGGGGCCAACGTCCTGACTTTC

j_gene: TRBJ2-4
d_gene: .
abundance: .
v_gene: TRBV29-1
CDR3aa: CSVSPYGKNIQYF
CDR3nt: TGCAGCGTTAGTCCCTATGGCAAAAACATTCAGTACTTC

j_gene: TRBJ2-7
d_gene: TRBD1
abundance: .
v_gene: TRBV28
CDR3aa: CASSLGQGAFLEQYF
CDR3nt: TGTGCCAGCAGTTTGGGACAGGGGGCATTTTTAGAGCAGTACTTC

j_gene: TRBJ2-1
d_gene: .
abundance: .
v_gene: TRBV5-5
CDR3aa: CASSFQGINEQFF
CDR3nt: TGTGCCAGCAGCTTTCAGGGGATCAATGAGCAGTTCTTC

j_gene: TRBJ2-5
d_gene: TRBD2
abundance: .
v_gene: TRBV5-1
CDR3aa: CASSLAGGRETQYF
CDR3nt: TGCGCCAGCAGCTTGGCGGGGGGGCGAGAGACCCAGTACTTC

j_gene: TRBJ2-5
d_gene: .
abundance: .
v_gene: TRBV7-9
CDR3aa: CASRDSQETQYF
CDR3nt: TGTGCCAGCAGGGACAGCCAAGAGACCCAGTACTTC

j_gene: TRBJ2-4
d_gene: .
abundance: .
v_gene: TRBV2
CDR3aa: CASSPDSKNIQYF
CDR3nt: TGTGCCAGCAGTCCGGACAGCAAAAACATTCAGTACTTC

j_gene: TRBJ2-2
d_gene: .
abundance: .
v_gene: TRBV29-1
CDR3aa: CSVVWTGDTGELFF
CDR3nt: TGCAGCGTTGTCTGGACGGGGGACACCGGGGAGCTGTTTTTT

j_gene: TRBJ1-4
d_gene: .
abundance: .
v_gene: TRBV5-3
CDR3aa: CARSLEGNPQLMKNCFF
CDR3nt: .

j_gene: TRBJ1-5
d_gene: .
abundance: .
v_gene: TRBV3-1/TRBV3-2
CDR3aa: CASSQPNGPQHF
CDR3nt: TGTGCCAGCAGCCAACCTAACGGGCCCCAGCATTTT

j_gene: TRBJ1-4
d_gene: .
abundance: .
v_gene: TRBV5-6
CDR3aa: CASSLFWGGLNEKLFF
CDR3nt: TGTGCCAGCAGCTTGTTTTGGGGGGGCCTTAATGAAAAACTGTTTTTT

j_gene: TRBJ1-3
d_gene: TRBD1
abundance: .
v_gene: TRBV4-1
CDR3aa: CASSHPTGGSFGNTIYF
CDR3nt: TGCGCCAGCAGCCATCCTACAGGGGGCTCGTTTGGAAACACCATATATTTT

j_gene: TRBJ2-1
d_gene: TRBD1
abundance: .
v_gene: TRBV6-2/TRBV6-3
CDR3aa: CASSSRQGSSYNEQFF
CDR3nt: TGTGCCAGCAGTTCCCGACAGGGAAGCTCCTACAATGAGCAGTTCTTC

j_gene: TRBJ2-3
d_gene: TRBD2
abundance: .
v_gene: TRBV5-1
CDR3aa: CASSFLLAGGRSDTQYF
CDR3nt: TGCGCCAGCAGCTTCCTACTAGCGGGGGGGCGATCAGATACGCAGTATTTT

j_gene: TRBJ1-5
d_gene: .
abundance: .
v_gene: TRBV7-2
CDR3aa: CASSSRMGPQHF
CDR3nt: TGTGCCAGCAGCTCTAGGATGGGGCCCCAGCATTTT

j_gene: TRBJ1-1
d_gene: TRBD1
abundance: .
v_gene: TRBV29-1
CDR3aa: CSVGTGGTEAFF
CDR3nt: TGCAGCGTTGGGACAGGGGGAACTGAAGCTTTCTTT

j_gene: TRBJ2-7
d_gene: TRBD1
abundance: .
v_gene: TRBV6-2/TRBV6-3
CDR3aa: CASSSPGQRFGEQYF
CDR3nt: TGTGCCAGCAGCTCCCCGGGACAGCGCTTCGGGGAGCAGTACTTC

j_gene: TRBJ1-5
d_gene: TRBD1
abundance: once
v_gene: TRBV6-6
CDR3aa: CASRARDRGLGQPQHF
CDR3nt: TGTGCCAGCAGGGCTCGAGACAGGGGGCTAGGTCAGCCCCAGCATTTT

j_gene: TRBJ2-3
d_gene: TRBD2
abundance: .
v_gene: TRBV18
CDR3aa: CASSPLASGGQDTQYF
CDR3nt: TGTGCCAGCTCACCACTGGCTAGCGGGGGGCAGGATACGCAGTATTTT